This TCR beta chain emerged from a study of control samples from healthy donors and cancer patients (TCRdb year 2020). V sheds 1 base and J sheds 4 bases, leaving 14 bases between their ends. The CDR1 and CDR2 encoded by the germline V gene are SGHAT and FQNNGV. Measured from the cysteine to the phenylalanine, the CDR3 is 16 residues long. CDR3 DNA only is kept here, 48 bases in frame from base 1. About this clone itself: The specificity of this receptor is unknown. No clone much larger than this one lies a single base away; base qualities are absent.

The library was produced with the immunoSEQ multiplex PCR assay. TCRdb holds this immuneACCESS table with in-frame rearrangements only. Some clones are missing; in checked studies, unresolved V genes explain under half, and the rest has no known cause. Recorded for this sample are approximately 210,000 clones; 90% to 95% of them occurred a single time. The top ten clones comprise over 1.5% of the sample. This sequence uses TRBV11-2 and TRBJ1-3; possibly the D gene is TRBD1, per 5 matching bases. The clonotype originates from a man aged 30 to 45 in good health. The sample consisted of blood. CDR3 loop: CASSLVGPGPGNTIYF. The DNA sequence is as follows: TGTGCCAGCAGCTTAGTAGGGCCAGGGCCAGGAAACACCATATATTTT.